A selection of T cell receptor beta chains follows, all from one sample in a study of blood T cell repertoires in COVID-19. Assay: immunoSEQ multiplex PCR; the TCRdb copy retains only in-frame clones and omits some. Among some 290,000 clones, under 90% were seen once, and the ten largest hold around 3.2%. The sample taken for sequencing was peripheral blood. The origin of the receptors is an older woman with active or convalescent COVID-19. CDR3s include the opening cysteine and the closing phenylalanine or tryptophan. The D gene is left open where the match is weak. Rows may omit the clone size; those that give it use once, few, many or a size class.

>15|TRBJ2-3|-|-|TRBV9
TGTGCCAGCAGCGTGGGGGGGCAGGGTGAAGATACGCAGTATTTT
CASSVGGQGEDTQYF
>15|TRBJ2-1|-|TRBD1|TRBV2
TGTGCCAGCAGGGGGGGACAGGGGGCGGACTCCGACCAGTTCTTC
CASRGGQGADSDQFF
>13|TRBJ1-1|-|-|TRBV7-2
TGTGCCAGCAGCTCACAGGGGAACACTGAAGCTTTCTTT
CASSSQGNTEAFF
>14|TRBJ2-3|-|TRBD1|TRBV2
TGTGCCAGCAGTATGACAGGGGGGGCAGATACGCAGTATTTT
CASSMTGGADTQYF
>15|TRBJ1-5|once|-|TRBV5-1
TGCGCCAGCAGGCAGAGACTCAATAGCAATCAGCCCCAGCATTTT
CASRQRLNSNQPQHF
>17|TRBJ1-4|-|TRBD1|TRBV4-3
TGCGCCAGCAGCTTCTCCTGGCCAGGGGGCGCCGGTGAAAAACTGTTTTTT
CASSFSWPGGAGEKLFF
>17|TRBJ1-6|-|TRBD1|TRBV7-2
TGTGCCAGCAGCTTAGGAGGGGGCGCGAGAAATAATTCACCCCTCCACTTT
CASSLGGGARNNSPLHF
>14|TRBJ2-2|many|-|TRBV20-1
TGCAGTGCCAGTCAGGGGGGCGACACCGGGGAGCTGTTTTTT
CSASQGGDTGELFF
>12|TRBJ2-7|-|TRBD1|TRBV6-5
TGTGCCAGCAGCAGGGGGACCTACGAGCAGTACTTC
CASSRGTYEQYF
>13|TRBJ1-2|-|-|TRBV6-2/TRBV6-3
TGTGCCAGCAGTCCGGGGGGAGGCTATGGCTACACCTTC
CASSPGGGYGYTF
>14|TRBJ2-4|-|-|TRBV5-4
TGTGCCAGCAGCCGCCCGGGACTTCTAAACATTCAGTACTTC
CASSRPGLLNIQYF
>15|TRBJ2-1|-|TRBD2|TRBV3-1/TRBV3-2
TGTGCCAGCAGCCTGGGACTAGCGGGGTTCAATGAGCAGTTCTTC
CASSLGLAGFNEQFF
>14|TRBJ1-1|-|TRBD1|TRBV2
TGTGCCAGCAGTGCCAACAGGGGGGACACTGAAGCTTTCTTT
CASSANRGDTEAFF
>14|TRBJ1-2|-|TRBD1|TRBV6-5
TGTGCCAGCAGTCCGCCGGGACAGGGGTATGGCTACACCTTC
CASSPPGQGYGYTF
>16|TRBJ2-1|-|-|TRBV21-1
TGTGCCAGCAGCAAATATGAGGCGTGCTCCTACAATGAGCAGTTCTTC
CASSKYEACSYNEQFF
>14|TRBJ2-7|-|-|TRBV18
TGTGCCAGCTCCCCAGGGAGATTGGGCTACGAGCAGTACTTC
CASSPGRLGYEQYF
>15|TRBJ1-1|-|-|TRBV14
TGTGCCAGCAGCCAACTGAGGGGGGGCTTGGCTGAAGCTTTCTTT
CASSQLRGGLAEAFF
>19|TRBJ2-3|few|-|TRBV4-2
TGTGCCAGCAGCCGACAGGGGGCTAGCGGGGGCAGTTTAGTAGATACGCAGTATTTT
CASSRQGASGGSLVDTQYF
>17|TRBJ2-4|-|-|TRBV9
TGTGCCAGCAGCGTAGGAGGGGGTGGCCTAGCCAAAAACATTCAGTACTTC
CASSVGGGGLAKNIQYF
>12|TRBJ2-7|-|-|TRBV29-1
TGCAGCGTTGAGGGGCTCTCCTACGAGCAGTACTTC
CSVEGLSYEQYF
>14|TRBJ2-1|-|TRBD2|TRBV29-1
TGCAGCGTTGAGGGGAGGGCACAGTCCAATGAGCAGTTCTTC
CSVEGRAQSNEQFF
>11|TRBJ1-2|-|-|TRBV20-1
TGCAGTGCGAGGGCGAACTATGGCTACACCTTC
CSARANYGYTF
>13|TRBJ2-7|-|-|TRBV30
TGTGCCTGGAGTCCGGGGGGCGAGGACGAGCAGTACTTC
CAWSPGGEDEQYF
>13|TRBJ1-5|-|-|TRBV7-9
TGTGCCAGCAGCCCTTCTAGCAATCAGCCCCAGCATTTT
CASSPSSNQPQHF
>15|TRBJ1-4|-|-|TRBV28
TGTGCCAGCATCCTCAGCCAGGGGTCTAATGAAAAACTGTTTTTT
CASILSQGSNEKLFF
>15|TRBJ1-3|once|-|TRBV7-2
TGTGCCAGCAGCTCTCCAGGGATGACTGGAAACACCATATATTTT
CASSSPGMTGNTIYF
>17|TRBJ2-3|once|TRBD2|TRBV5-1
TGCGCCAGCAGCTTGAGTAGCGGGGGGACTAGCACAGATACGCAGTATTTT
CASSLSSGGTSTDTQYF
>14|TRBJ1-2|-|-|TRBV19
TGTGCCAGTAGTATAGATTTGGAGGTTGATGGCTACACCTTC
CASSIDLEVDGYTF
>11|TRBJ2-7|few|-|TRBV2
TGTGCCAGCAGAGGGGGGGACGAGCAGTACTTC
CASRGGDEQYF
>17|TRBJ1-4|-|-|TRBV7-9
TGTGCCAGCAGCGCCGTCCCGGGGACACAGCCTAATGAAAAACTGTTTTTT
CASSAVPGTQPNEKLFF
>16|TRBJ2-3|-|TRBD2|TRBV19
TGTGCCAGTAGTAGCATAGCGGGGACCAATAGGGATACGCAGTATTTT
CASSSIAGTNRDTQYF
>14|TRBJ2-1|-|-|TRBV5-1
TGCGCCAGCAGCTGGGAGGGACAGGACAATGAGCAGTTCTTC
CASSWEGQDNEQFF
>14|TRBJ2-5|-|-|TRBV4-3
TGCGCCAGCAGCCCCGGTCCAACGAAAGAGACCCAGTACTTC
CASSPGPTKETQYF
>16|TRBJ2-3|-|TRBD1|TRBV5-1
TGCGCCAGCAGCTTCCTGGACAGGGGGCGCACAGATACGCAGTATTTT
CASSFLDRGRTDTQYF
>12|TRBJ2-2|-|-|TRBV10-1
TGCGCCAGCAGTGGTAGCACCGGGGAGCTGTTTTTT
CASSGSTGELFF
>12|TRBJ2-7|-|-|TRBV2
TGTGCCAGCAGTGAACACGTCCTCGGGCAGTACTTC
CASSEHVLGQYF
>16|TRBJ2-5|-|-|TRBV19
TGTGCCAGTAGTATGGGGGCAGCTCGGGGCGGGGAGACCCAGTACTTC
CASSMGAARGGETQYF